A single sample gave rise to the 9 T cell receptor beta chains below, sequenced in a study of CXCR3-negative and CXCR3-positive naive CD8 T cells. Overall study findings and caveats: Hydrophobicity of TRB CDR3s was greater in CXCR3-positive naive cells than in CXCR3-negative naive cells.

The libraries of TRB cDNA were constructed through 5' RACE using UMI labels. For each CDR3 protein, TCRdb gives one entry from its re-call of the 5' RACE reads, without DNA. The sample includes approximately 65,000 distinct CDR3 sequences. These receptors' antigens are unknown. The sequenced material came from naive CXCR3+ CD8+ T cells from blood. The subset here: CD45RO-CCR7+CD27+CD95- naive CD8+ T cells expressing CXCR3 (TNR3+). The receptors here all came from a human donor in good health. Some clones in this sample may be carry-over from other donors' samples.

The rearrangement joins TRBV27 to TRBJ2-7; TCRdb reports TRBD1, a call that lacks DNA to check it against. Germline V gene lookup returns CDR1 MNHEY and CDR2 SMNVEV (reference sequence). The CDR3 loop spans 15 amino acids. CDR3 amino acids: CASSLDRGVTYEQYF.

This chain connects TRBV6-2 or TRBV6-3 to TRBJ1-1. CDR3 length: 15 residues. Germline CDR1 is MNHEY and CDR2 is SVGEGT. CDR3 residues: CASSYDFQVDTEAFF.

The chain couples TRBV7-3 to TRBJ1-2; no DNA is available, so the TRBD1 call from TCRdb remains unchecked. Germline CDR1 and CDR2: SGHTA and FQGTGA. The CDR3 extends over 13 amino acids. CDR3 protein: CASSLGGVDGYTF. The full variable domain, rest sourced from reference TRBV7-3 and TRBJ1-2, is GAGVSQTPSNKVTEKGKYVELRCDPISGHTALYWYRQSLGQGPEFLIYFQGTGAADDSGLPNDRFFAVRPEGSVSTLKIQRTERGDSAVYLCASSLGGVDGYTFGSGTRLTVV.

This chain joins TRBV4-1 and TRBJ1-5; the D call of TRBD1 rests on TCRdb alone, since no DNA is present to check it. Germline-derived CDR1 and CDR2 are MGHRA and YSYEKL. The CDR3 runs to 15 residues. The CDR3 is CASSQETGGLQPQHF.

The V call is TRBV12-3 or TRBV12-4, the J call TRBJ2-7; TCRdb outputs TRBD1, but without DNA this stays unchecked. The CDR3 sequence is 15 residues long. CDR3 sequence reads: CASSLAGQVTYEQYF.

The chain recombines TRBV7-6 with TRBJ2-5. Germline values: CDR1 SGHVS, CDR2 FNYEAQ. The CDR3 is 13 amino acids. The CDR3 protein is CASSLNLLETQYF.

The V and J genes are TRBV7-9 and TRBJ2-7; with no DNA, the TCRdb D assignment of TRBD1 cannot be verified. The CDR3 totals 17 residues. Germline values: CDR1 SEHNR, CDR2 FQNEAQ (reference sequence). The CDR3 reads CASSSSLGDRATYEQYF.

V is TRBV20-1 and J is TRBJ1-4. Germline assignment: CDR1 DFQATT and CDR2 SNEGSKA (reference sequence). The CDR3 has 16 amino acids. The CDR3 is CSARVDSAGLTEKLFF.

The J gene is TRBJ2-7, the V gene TRBV12-3 or TRBV12-4. The CDR3 runs to 12 residues. This CDR3 reads CASSPDSYEQYF.